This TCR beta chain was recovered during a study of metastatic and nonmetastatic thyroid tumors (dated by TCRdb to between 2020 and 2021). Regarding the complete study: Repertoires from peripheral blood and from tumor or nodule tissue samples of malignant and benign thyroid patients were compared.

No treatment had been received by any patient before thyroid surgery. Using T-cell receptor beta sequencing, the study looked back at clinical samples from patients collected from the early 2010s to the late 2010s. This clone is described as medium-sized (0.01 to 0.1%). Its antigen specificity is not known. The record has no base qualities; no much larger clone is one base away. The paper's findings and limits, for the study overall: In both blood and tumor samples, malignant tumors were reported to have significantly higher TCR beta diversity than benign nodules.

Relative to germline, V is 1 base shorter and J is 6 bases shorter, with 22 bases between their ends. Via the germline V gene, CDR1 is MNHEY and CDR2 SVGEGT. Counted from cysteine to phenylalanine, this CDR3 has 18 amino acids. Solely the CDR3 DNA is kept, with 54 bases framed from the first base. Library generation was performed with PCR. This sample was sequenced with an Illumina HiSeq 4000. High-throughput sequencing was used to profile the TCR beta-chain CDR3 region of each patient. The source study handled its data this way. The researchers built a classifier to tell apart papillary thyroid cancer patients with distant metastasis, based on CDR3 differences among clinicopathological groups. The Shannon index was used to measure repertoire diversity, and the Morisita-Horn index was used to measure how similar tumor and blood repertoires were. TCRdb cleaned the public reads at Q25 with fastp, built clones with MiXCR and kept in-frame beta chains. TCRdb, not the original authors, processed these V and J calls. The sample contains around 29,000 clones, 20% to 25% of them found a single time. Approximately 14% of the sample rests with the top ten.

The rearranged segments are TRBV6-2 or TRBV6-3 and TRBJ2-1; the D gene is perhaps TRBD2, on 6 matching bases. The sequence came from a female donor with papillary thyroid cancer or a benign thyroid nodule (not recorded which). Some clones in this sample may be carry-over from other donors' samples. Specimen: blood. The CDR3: CASSYFFGAGGEANEQFF. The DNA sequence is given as TGTGCCAGCAGTTACTTTTTTGGAGCGGGTGGAGAGGCCAATGAGCAGTTCTTC.